This T cell receptor beta chain comes out of a study of T-cell memory formation after mild COVID-19. General study findings and limits: Some clones that responded turned up in pre-infection memory, which suggests that cross-reactive memory joined in. Clones from the second wave (peaking day 37) had unconfirmed SARS-CoV-2 specificity.

A note on this clonotype: Its antigen is not identified.

In TCRdb, the 5' RACE reads were re-called with MiXCR into one record per CDR3 protein. The sample has roughly 340,000 distinct CDR3 sequences, 15% to 20% seen once; the top ten hold approximately 20%. This receptor was taken from a young man who had mild COVID-19 (a few samples of this study predate the infection). Cell type and time point are not known. Sequencing was carried out using PBMCs or a T cell subset sorted from them (not recorded which).

CDR3 residues: CASSVGGLRGAQYF. CDR3 in DNA: TGTGCCAGCAGTGTGGGCGGCCTCCGGGGGGCCCAGTACTTC. The chain links TRBV28 to TRBJ2-5, with 7 positions matching TRBD2. J was trimmed by 9 bases and V by 5 bases; bases with no gene match: 12. Looked up from germline, CDR1 is MDHEN and CDR2 is SYDVKM. CDR3 length equals 14 residues. Looking up the rest from reference TRBV28 and TRBJ2-5 gives the full variable domain: DVKVTQSSRYLVKRTGEKVFLECVQDMDHENMFWYRQDPGLGLRLIYFSYDVKMKEKGDIPEGYSVSREKKERFSLILESASTNQTSMYLCASSVGGLRGAQYFGPGTRLLVL.